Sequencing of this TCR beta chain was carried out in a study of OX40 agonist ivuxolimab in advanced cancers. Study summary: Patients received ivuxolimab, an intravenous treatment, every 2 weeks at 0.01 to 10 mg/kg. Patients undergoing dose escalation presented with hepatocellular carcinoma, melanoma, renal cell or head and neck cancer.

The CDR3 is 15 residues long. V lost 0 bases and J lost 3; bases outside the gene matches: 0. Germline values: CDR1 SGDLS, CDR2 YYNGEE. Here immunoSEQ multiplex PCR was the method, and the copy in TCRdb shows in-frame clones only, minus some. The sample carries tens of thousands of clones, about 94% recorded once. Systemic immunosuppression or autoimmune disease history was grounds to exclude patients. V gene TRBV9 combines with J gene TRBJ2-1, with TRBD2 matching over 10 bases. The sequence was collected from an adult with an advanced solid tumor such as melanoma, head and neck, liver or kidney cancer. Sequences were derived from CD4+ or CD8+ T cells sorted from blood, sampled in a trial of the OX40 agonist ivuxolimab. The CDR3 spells CASSVASGGYNEQFF. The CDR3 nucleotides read TGTGCCAGCAGCGTAGCTAGCGGGGGCTACAATGAGCAGTTCTTC.